The T cell receptor beta chain described here comes from a study of T cell responses to AZD1222 COVID-19 vaccine. Study findings and constraints: It should be noted that donors were predominantly white British and more often female, and clonal diversity was possibly underestimated. Vaccine-associated CD4 TCRs ranged over spike, dominating at 160-218 and 743-854.

V dropped 7 bases and J dropped 1 base, with 13 bases sitting between them. CDR3 size: 14 residues. Germline CDR1 reads SNHLY; CDR2 reads FYNNEI. Sequencing was performed with immunoSEQ multiplex PCR; in TCRdb, only in-frame clones are kept and a portion is missing. The repertoire holds about 110,000 clones, about 90% seen once, with over 6.5% in the top ten. A note on this clone: What it binds is not known.

The sequences come from peripheral blood, collected on day 0 of AZD1222 vaccination. The source is an adult in good health. This sequence joins TRBV2 and TRBJ1-1; possibly TRBD1 for D (6 bases). The CDR3 reads CASTDRDTNTEAFF. CDR3 nucleotide sequence: TGTGCCAGCACCGACCGGGACACGAACACTGAAGCTTTCTTT.